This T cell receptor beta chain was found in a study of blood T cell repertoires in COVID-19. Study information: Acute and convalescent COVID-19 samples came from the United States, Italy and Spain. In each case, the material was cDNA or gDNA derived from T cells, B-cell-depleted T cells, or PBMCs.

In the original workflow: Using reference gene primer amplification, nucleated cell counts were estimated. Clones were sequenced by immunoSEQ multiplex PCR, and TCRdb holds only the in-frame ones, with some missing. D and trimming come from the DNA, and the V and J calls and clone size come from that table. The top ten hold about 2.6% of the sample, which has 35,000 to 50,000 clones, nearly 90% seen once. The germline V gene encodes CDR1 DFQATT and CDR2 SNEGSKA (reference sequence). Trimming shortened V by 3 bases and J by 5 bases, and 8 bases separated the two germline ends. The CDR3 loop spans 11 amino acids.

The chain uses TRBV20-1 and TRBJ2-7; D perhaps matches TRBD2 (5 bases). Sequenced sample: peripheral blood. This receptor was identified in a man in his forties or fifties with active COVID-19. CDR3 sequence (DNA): TGCAGTGCTAGGGAGGTACACGAGCAGTACTTC. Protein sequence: CSAREVHEQYF.